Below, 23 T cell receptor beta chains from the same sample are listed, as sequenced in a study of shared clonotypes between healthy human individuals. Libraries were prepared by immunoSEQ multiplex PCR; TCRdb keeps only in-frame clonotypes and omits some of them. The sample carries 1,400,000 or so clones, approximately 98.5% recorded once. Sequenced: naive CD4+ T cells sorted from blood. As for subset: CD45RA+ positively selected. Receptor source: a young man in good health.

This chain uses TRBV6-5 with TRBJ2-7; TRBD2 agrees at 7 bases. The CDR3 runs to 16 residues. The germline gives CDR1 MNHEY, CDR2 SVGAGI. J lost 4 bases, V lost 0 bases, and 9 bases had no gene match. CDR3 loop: CASSYSFLAEYYEQYF. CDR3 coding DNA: TGTGCCAGCAGTTACTCGTTCCTAGCGGAGTATTACGAGCAGTACTTC.

CDR3 in amino acids: CASSVTSSVELFF. DNA for the CDR3: TGTGCCAGCAGTGTGACTAGTTCTGTGGAGCTGTTTTTT. V and J are TRBV2 and TRBJ2-2; TRBD2 is a possible D gene (6 bases). The CDR3 runs 13 residues. Germline V gives CDR1 SNHLY, CDR2 FYNNEI. Trimming cost V 4 bases and J 10 bases, with 13 bases left between them.

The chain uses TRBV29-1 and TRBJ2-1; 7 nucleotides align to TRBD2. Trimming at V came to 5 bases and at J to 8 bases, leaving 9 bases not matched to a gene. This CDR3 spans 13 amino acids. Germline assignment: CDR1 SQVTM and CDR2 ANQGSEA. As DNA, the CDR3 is TGCAGCGTTAGGGCTTGGGGGGGTGATGAGCAGTTCTTC. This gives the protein CSVRAWGGDEQFF.

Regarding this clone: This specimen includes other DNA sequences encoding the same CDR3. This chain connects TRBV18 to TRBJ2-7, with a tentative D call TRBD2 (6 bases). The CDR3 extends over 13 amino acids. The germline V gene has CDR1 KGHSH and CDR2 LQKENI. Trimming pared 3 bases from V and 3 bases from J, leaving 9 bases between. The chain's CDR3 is CASSPPGVYEQYF. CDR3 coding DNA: TGTGCCAGCTCACCTCCGGGGGTCTACGAGCAGTACTTC.

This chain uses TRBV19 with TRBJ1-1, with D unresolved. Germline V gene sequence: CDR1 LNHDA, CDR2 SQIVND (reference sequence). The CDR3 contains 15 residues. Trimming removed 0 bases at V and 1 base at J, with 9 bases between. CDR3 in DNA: TGTGCCAGTAGTATAGATCTTGCCACGAACACTGAAGCTTTCTTT. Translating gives CASSIDLATNTEAFF.

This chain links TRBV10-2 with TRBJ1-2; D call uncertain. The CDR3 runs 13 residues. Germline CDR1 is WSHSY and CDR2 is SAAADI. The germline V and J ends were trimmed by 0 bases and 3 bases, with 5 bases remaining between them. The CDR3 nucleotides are TGCGCCAGCAGTGAGTCCAGCTACTATGGCTACACCTTC. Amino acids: CASSESSYYGYTF.

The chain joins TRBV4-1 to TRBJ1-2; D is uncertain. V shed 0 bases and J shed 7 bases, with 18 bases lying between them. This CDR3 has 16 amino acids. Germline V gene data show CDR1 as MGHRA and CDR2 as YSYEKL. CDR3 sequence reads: CASSQEVTGPKGGYTF. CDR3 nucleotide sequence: TGCGCCAGCAGCCAAGAGGTCACCGGGCCCAAGGGTGGCTACACCTTC.

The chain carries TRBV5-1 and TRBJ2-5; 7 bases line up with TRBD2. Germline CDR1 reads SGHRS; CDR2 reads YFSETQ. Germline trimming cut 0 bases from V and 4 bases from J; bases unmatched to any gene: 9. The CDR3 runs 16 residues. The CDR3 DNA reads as TGCGCCAGCAGCTTGGCCTCGGGAGGTTCGAGAGAGACCCAGTACTTC. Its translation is CASSLASGGSRETQYF. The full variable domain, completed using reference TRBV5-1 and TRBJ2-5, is KAGVTQTPRYLIKTRGQQVTLSCSPISGHRSVSWYQQTPGQGLQFLFEYFSETQRNKGNFPGRFSGRQFSNSRSEMNVSTLELGDSALYLCASSLASGGSRETQYFGPGTRLLVL.

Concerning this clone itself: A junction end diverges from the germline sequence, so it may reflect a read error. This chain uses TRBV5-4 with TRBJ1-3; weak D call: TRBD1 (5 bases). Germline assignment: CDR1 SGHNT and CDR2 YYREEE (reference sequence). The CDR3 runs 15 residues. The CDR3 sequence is CATSRGGDAGNTIYF. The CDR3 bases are TGTGCCACCAGCCGGGGGGGTGACGCTGGAAACACCATATATTTT.

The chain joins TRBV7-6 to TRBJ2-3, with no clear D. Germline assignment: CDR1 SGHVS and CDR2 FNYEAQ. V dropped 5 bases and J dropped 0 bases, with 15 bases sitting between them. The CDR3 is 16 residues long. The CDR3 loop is CASSALNPGSTDTQYF. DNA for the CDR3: TGTGCCAGCAGCGCGTTAAACCCGGGCAGCACAGATACGCAGTATTTT.

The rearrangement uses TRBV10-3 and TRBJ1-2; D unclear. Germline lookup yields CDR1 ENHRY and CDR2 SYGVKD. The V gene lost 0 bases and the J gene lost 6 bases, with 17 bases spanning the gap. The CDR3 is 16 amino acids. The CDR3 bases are TGTGCCATCAGTGAGTCACGGACCGAGGAACTAAATGGCTACACCTTC. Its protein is CAISESRTEELNGYTF.

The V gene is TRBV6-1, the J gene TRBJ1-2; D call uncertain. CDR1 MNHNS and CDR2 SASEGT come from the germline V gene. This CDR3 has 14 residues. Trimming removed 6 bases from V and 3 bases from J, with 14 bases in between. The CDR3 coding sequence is TGTGCCAGCAGAGGGAGTTTTGGGTACTATGGCTACACCTTC. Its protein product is CASRGSFGYYGYTF.

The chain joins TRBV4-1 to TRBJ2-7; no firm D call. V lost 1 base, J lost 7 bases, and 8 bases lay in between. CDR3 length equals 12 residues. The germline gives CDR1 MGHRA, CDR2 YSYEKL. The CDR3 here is CASSQVAEEQYF. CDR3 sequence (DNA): TGCGCCAGCAGCCAAGTGGCAGAGGAGCAGTACTTC.

The chain's CDR3 is CASSLQSPVNEQFF. For the CDR3, the DNA is TGCGCCAGCAGCCTACAAAGTCCCGTGAATGAGCAGTTCTTC. The chain couples TRBV4-1 to TRBJ2-1; D not resolved. V gave up 4 bases and J gave up 7 bases, with 14 bases separating them. The length of the CDR3 is 14 residues. Germline V gene sequence: CDR1 MGHRA, CDR2 YSYEKL.

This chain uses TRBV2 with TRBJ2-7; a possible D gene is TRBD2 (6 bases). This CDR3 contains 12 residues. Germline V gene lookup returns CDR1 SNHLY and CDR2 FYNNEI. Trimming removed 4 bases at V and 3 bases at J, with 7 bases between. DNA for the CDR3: TGTGCCAGCAGTGGGGACTTCTACGAGCAGTACTTC. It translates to CASSGDFYEQYF.

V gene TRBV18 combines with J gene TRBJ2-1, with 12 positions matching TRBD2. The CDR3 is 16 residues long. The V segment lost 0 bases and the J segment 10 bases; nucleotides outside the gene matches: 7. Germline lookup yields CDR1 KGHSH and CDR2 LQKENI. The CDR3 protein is CASSPPGLAGRGEQFF. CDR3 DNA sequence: TGTGCCAGCTCACCACCAGGACTAGCGGGACGTGGAGAGCAGTTCTTC.

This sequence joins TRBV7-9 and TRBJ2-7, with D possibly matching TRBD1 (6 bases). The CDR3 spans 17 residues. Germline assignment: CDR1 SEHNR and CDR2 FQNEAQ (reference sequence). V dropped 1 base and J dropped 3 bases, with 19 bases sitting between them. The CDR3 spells CASSLDKERTAFYEQYF. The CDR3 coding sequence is TGTGCCAGCAGCTTAGATAAAGAGAGGACAGCATTCTACGAGCAGTACTTC.

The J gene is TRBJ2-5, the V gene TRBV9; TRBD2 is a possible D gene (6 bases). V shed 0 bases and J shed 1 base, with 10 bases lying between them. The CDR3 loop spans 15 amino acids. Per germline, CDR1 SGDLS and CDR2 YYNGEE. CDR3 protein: CASSVVGTPQETQYF. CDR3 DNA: TGTGCCAGCAGCGTAGTGGGGACTCCCCAAGAGACCCAGTACTTC.

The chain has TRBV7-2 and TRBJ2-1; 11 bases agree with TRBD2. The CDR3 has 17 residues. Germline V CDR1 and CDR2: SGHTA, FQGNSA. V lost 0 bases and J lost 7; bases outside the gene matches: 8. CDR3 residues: CASSLASGLAGGNEQFF. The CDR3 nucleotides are TGTGCCAGCAGCTTAGCTTCAGGGCTAGCGGGAGGTAATGAGCAGTTCTTC.

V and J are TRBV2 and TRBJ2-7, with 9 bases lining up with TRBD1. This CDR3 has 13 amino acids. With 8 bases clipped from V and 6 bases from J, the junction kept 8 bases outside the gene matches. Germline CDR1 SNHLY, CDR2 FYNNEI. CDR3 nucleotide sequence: TGTGCCAGCGGTTTGGGACAGGGAGGCGAGCAGTACTTC. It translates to CASGLGQGGEQYF.

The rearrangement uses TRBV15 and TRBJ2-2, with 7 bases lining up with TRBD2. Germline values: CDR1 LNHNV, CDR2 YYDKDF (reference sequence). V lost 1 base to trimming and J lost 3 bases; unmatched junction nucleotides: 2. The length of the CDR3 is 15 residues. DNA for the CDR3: TGTGCCACCAGCAGAGGGACTAGTCACACCGGGGAGCTGTTTTTT. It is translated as CATSRGTSHTGELFF.

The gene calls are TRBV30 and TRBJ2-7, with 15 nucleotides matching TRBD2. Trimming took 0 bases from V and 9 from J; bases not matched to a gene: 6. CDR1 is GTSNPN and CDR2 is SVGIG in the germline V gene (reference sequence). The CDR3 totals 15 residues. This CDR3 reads CAWSVRTSGRAGQYF. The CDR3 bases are TGTGCCTGGAGTGTACGGACTAGCGGGAGGGCCGGGCAGTACTTC.

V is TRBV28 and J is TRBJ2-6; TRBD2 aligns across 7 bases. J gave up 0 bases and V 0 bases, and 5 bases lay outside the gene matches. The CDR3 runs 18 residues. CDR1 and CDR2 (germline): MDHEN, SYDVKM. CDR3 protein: CASSLWGGAGSGANVLTF. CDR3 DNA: TGTGCCAGCAGTTTATGGGGAGGGGCCGGCTCTGGGGCCAACGTCCTGACTTTC.